This entry lists 22 T cell receptor beta chains sequenced from one sample in a study of shared clonotypes between healthy human individuals. The method was immunoSEQ multiplex PCR; TCRdb's version includes in-frame clones alone and lacks a portion of them. The table lists 2.5 million or so clones, approximately 92% of them singletons. Input material: naive CD4+ T cells sorted from blood. Subset here: CD45RA+ positively selected. Receptor source: a man aged 18 to 30 in good health.

Comments on this clone: The identical CDR3 is also encoded by other nucleotide sequences in the sample. The rearrangement links TRBV5-4 to TRBJ2-6, with a tentative D call TRBD1 (6 bases). Trimming shortened V by 1 base and J by 2 bases, and 7 bases separated the two germline ends. The CDR3 has 15 residues. Per germline, CDR1 SGHNT and CDR2 YYREEE (reference sequence). The CDR3 reads CASSLWGPGANVLTF. The CDR3 region has the DNA TGTGCCAGCAGCTTGTGGGGGCCTGGGGCCAACGTCCTGACTTTC.

The rearrangement joins TRBV5-1 to TRBJ2-7, with a possible D match to TRBD1 (6 bases). Trimming stripped 4 bases from V and 3 bases from J, with 14 bases between. CDR1 SGHRS and CDR2 YFSETQ come from the germline V gene. The CDR3 has 14 residues. In DNA, the CDR3 is TGCGCCAGCAGCCCAACCCCGGGACACTACGAGCAGTACTTC. Amino acid sequence: CASSPTPGHYEQYF.

The V call is TRBV6-5, the J call TRBJ1-1; D unresolved. CDR1 is MNHEY and CDR2 is SVGAGI in the germline V gene. This CDR3 contains 13 residues. The ends were cut back, 5 bases at V and 6 bases at J, with 13 bases in the middle. The CDR3 sequence: CASSQNPRSEAFF. The CDR3 DNA is TGTGCCAGCAGTCAAAACCCCCGGTCTGAAGCTTTCTTT.

Worth noting for this clone: Sequence at one end of the junction differs from germline and may be a read error. This sequence joins TRBV29-1 and TRBJ2-5; D might be TRBD1 (5 bases). Germline loops: CDR1 SQVTM, CDR2 ANQGSEA. The length of the CDR3 is 10 residues. The CDR3 DNA follows: TGCAGCGTTGACAGTAGGGGCATTGACTTC. Translating it yields CSVDSRGIDF.

This CDR3 reads CASSFSSSSNYGYTF. The CDR3 nucleotides read TGTGCCAGCAGCTTCTCGAGCAGTTCTAACTATGGCTACACCTTC. V is TRBV11-2 and J is TRBJ1-2; D unclear. V lost 3 bases, J lost 0 bases, and 11 bases lay in between. CDR1 is SGHAT, CDR2 FQNNGV, per germline. This CDR3 has 15 amino acids.

This chain connects TRBV18 to TRBJ2-1; no clear D. This CDR3 comprises 15 residues. Germline values: CDR1 KGHSH, CDR2 LQKENI. Trimming removed 5 bases at V and 7 bases at J, with 18 bases between. CDR3 DNA sequence: TGTGCCAGCTCAGGACCGGGCCTCCTGGGGAATGAGCAGTTCTTC. Amino acids: CASSGPGLLGNEQFF.

The chain employs TRBV13 and TRBJ1-5; TRBD1 is a possible D gene (5 bases). With 2 bases removed from V and 1 base from J, the gap between germline ends came to 12 bases. Looked up from germline, CDR1 is PRHDT and CDR2 is FYEKMQ (reference sequence). This CDR3 comprises 16 residues. In nucleotides, the CDR3 is TGTGCCAGCAGCTTACGGGGGGATCGGAGCAATCAGCCCCAGCATTTT. It codes for CASSLRGDRSNQPQHF.

J is TRBJ1-1 and V is TRBV5-5; D gene ambiguous. Germline V gives CDR1 SGHKS, CDR2 YYEKEE (reference sequence). The length of the CDR3 is 16 residues. Trimming removed 0 bases at V and 1 base at J, with 13 bases between. This chain's CDR3 is CASSLASHRENTEAFF. DNA of the CDR3: TGTGCCAGCAGCTTGGCCTCCCACAGAGAGAACACTGAAGCTTTCTTT.

This clone was counted a single time. The CDR3 region has the DNA TGTGCCAGCTGGGCAGGGGTCTTTAGCACAGATACGCAGTATTTT. This codes for CASWAGVFSTDTQYF. The gene calls are TRBV6-6 and TRBJ2-3; TRBD1 is a possible D gene (6 bases). The CDR3 runs to 15 residues. V lost 8 bases and J 0 bases, leaving 15 bases between the germline ends. Germline-derived CDR1 and CDR2 are MNHNY and SVGAGI (reference sequence).

The rearrangement uses TRBV5-5 and TRBJ2-1; D is uncertain. Germline assignment: CDR1 SGHKS and CDR2 YYEKEE (reference sequence). V lost 4 bases, J lost 3 bases, and 11 bases lay in between. This CDR3 is built from 14 residues. The CDR3 reads CASSPELGYNEQFF. The CDR3 DNA follows: TGTGCCAGCAGCCCAGAGCTCGGCTACAATGAGCAGTTCTTC. The complete variable domain, with remaining parts taken from reference TRBV5-5 and TRBJ2-1, reads DAGVTQSPTHLIKTRGQQVTLRCSPISGHKSVSWYQQVLGQGPQFIFQYYEKEERGRGNFPDRFSARQFPNYSSELNVNALLLGDSALYLCASSPELGYNEQFFGPGTRLTVL.

On this clone itself: Other DNA sequences in the same sample also yield this CDR3. The chain joins TRBV6-5 to TRBJ2-7; the match to TRBD1 covers 8 bases. CDR3 size: 14 residues. From germline, CDR1 is MNHEY and CDR2 SVGAGI. Trimming at V came to 0 bases and at J to 4 bases, leaving 2 bases not matched to a gene. The CDR3 DNA is TGTGCCAGCAGTTACTCCCAGGGGGCTTACGAGCAGTACTTC. This encodes CASSYSQGAYEQYF.

V usage is TRBV10-3 and J usage is TRBJ1-1; D is unresolved. CDR3 length equals 14 residues. The germline V gene has CDR1 ENHRY and CDR2 SYGVKD. Trimming took off 3 bases at V and 1 base at J, with 9 bases between the two ends. CDR3 loop: CAISDGQTNTEAFF. CDR3 DNA: TGTGCCATCAGTGATGGGCAAACGAACACTGAAGCTTTCTTT.

The chain combines TRBV5-1 with TRBJ2-5; tentative D call: TRBD1 (6 bases). Per the germline V gene, CDR1 is SGHRS and CDR2 is YFSETQ. V dropped 0 bases and J dropped 2 bases, with 14 bases sitting between them. This CDR3 is 16 amino acids long. The CDR3 is CASSLGAGAIQETQYF. In nucleotides, the CDR3 is TGCGCCAGCAGCTTGGGGGCAGGGGCCATACAAGAGACCCAGTACTTC.

As concerns this clone: The sample carries other DNA sequences with the same CDR3. The chain is built from TRBV5-1 and TRBJ2-3, with D tentatively TRBD2 (6 bases). Trimming pared 4 bases from V and 0 bases from J, leaving 9 bases between. Germline V CDR1 and CDR2: SGHRS, YFSETQ. This CDR3 region has 14 residues. This chain's CDR3 is CASSPGLSTDTQYF. The CDR3 DNA follows: TGCGCCAGCAGCCCGGGACTTAGCACAGATACGCAGTATTTT.

Points on this clone: Additional DNA sequences in this sample encode the identical CDR3. This chain links TRBV10-3 with TRBJ2-3; D remains unclear. Germline loops: CDR1 ENHRY, CDR2 SYGVKD. V was trimmed by 0 bases and J by 5 bases, leaving 9 bases between them. This CDR3 contains 14 residues. The CDR3 DNA reads TGTGCCATCAGTGAGTCGACTGCTGGAGATACGCAGTATTTT. This gives the protein CAISESTAGDTQYF.

The chain recombines TRBV5-4 with TRBJ2-1; 11 bases match TRBD2. This CDR3 has 15 amino acids. J was trimmed by 4 bases and V by 5 bases; bases with no gene match: 5. Per the germline V gene, CDR1 is SGHNT and CDR2 is YYREEE (reference sequence). The CDR3 loop is CASRATSGSYNEQFF. CDR3 nucleotide sequence: TGTGCCAGCAGGGCTACTAGCGGGAGTTACAATGAGCAGTTCTTC.

The chain carries TRBV7-2 and TRBJ2-7; D ambiguous. Germline loops: CDR1 SGHTA, CDR2 FQGNSA. V was cut by 1 base and J by 6 bases, with 13 bases left in between. This CDR3 is built from 14 residues. The chain's CDR3 is CASSLGASPLEQYF. CDR3 nucleotide sequence: TGTGCCAGCAGCTTAGGGGCTAGTCCCCTCGAGCAGTACTTC. The entire variable domain, with the rest obtained from reference TRBV7-2 and TRBJ2-7, is as follows: GAGVSQSPSNKVTEKGKDVELRCDPISGHTALYWYRQSLGQGLEFLIYFQGNSAPDKSGLPSDRFSAERTGGSVSTLTIQRTQQEDSAVYLCASSLGASPLEQYFGPGTRLTVT.

The rearrangement uses TRBV5-1 and TRBJ2-1, with 9 positions matching TRBD2. V was pared by 3 bases and J by 7 bases, with 14 bases of the junction left unmatched. Germline CDR1 reads SGHRS; CDR2 reads YFSETQ. This CDR3 spans 17 amino acids. In nucleotides, the CDR3 is TGCGCCAGCAGCTCCCCACTGGGGCGGGGGGGCGTGAATGAGCAGTTCTTC. Translating gives CASSSPLGRGGVNEQFF. Supplemented by reference TRBV5-1 and TRBJ2-1, the full variable domain reads KAGVTQTPRYLIKTRGQQVTLSCSPISGHRSVSWYQQTPGQGLQFLFEYFSETQRNKGNFPGRFSGRQFSNSRSEMNVSTLELGDSALYLCASSSPLGRGGVNEQFFGPGTRLTVL.

This chain uses TRBV12-2 with TRBJ1-4; the table's D call, TRBD1, has no DNA check behind it. TRBV12-2 is labeled a pseudogene. This CDR3 is 15 amino acids long. Here the CDR3 DNA reads TGTGCAAGTCGCCTATGGACAGGGTCATATGAAAAACTGTTTTTT. Translated: CASRLWTGSYEKLFF.

The V and J genes are TRBV23-1 and TRBJ1-4; D not resolved. TRBV23-1 belongs to the ORF category, with a function that is uncertain. This CDR3 region has 13 residues. Deletions cut 11 bases from V and 8 bases from J, with 18 bases between. The CDR3: CAGEGGGLEKLFF. As DNA, the CDR3 is TGCGCCGGGGAGGGTGGAGGTCTCGAAAAACTGTTTTTT.

This clone was picked up one time. This sample also contains other DNA sequences that code for the same CDR3. The V call is TRBV7-2, the J call TRBJ2-1; D is unresolved. Trimming took off 3 bases at V and 7 bases at J, with 7 bases between the two ends. In germline, CDR1 is SGHTA, CDR2 FQGNSA. CDR3 length equals 12 residues. The CDR3 loop is CASSLGVNEQFF. The CDR3 DNA is TGTGCCAGCAGCTTGGGCGTGAATGAGCAGTTCTTC.

The rearrangement joins TRBV6-1 to TRBJ2-5; D possibly uses TRBD1 or TRBD2 (7 bases each). Trimming stripped 4 bases from V and 5 bases from J, with 14 bases between. Per germline, CDR1 MNHNS and CDR2 SASEGT. This CDR3 spans 14 amino acids. The CDR3 DNA reads as TGTGCCAGCAGTGGGGGAGGGGGCTGGGAGACCCAGTACTTC. It yields the protein CASSGGGGWETQYF.